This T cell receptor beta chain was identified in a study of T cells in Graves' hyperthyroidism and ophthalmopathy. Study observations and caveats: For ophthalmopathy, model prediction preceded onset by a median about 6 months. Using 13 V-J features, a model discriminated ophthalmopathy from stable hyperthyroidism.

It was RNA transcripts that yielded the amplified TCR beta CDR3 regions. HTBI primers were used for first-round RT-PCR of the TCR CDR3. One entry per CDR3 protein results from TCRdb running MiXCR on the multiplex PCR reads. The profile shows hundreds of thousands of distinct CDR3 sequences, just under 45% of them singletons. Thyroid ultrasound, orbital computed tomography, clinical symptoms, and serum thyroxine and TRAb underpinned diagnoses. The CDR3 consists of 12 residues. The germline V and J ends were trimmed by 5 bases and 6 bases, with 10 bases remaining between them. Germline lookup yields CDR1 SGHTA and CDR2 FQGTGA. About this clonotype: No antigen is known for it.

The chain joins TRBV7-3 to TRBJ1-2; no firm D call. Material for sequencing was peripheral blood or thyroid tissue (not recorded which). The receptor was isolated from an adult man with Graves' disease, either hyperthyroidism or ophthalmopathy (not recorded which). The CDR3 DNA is TGTGCCAGCAGCGCGGGGAGAGATGGCTACACCTTC. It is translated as CASSAGRDGYTF.